A single sample gave rise to the 19 T cell receptor beta chains below, sequenced in a study of molecular identifiers for immune sequencing clone quantification. Each CDR3 protein gets one entry after TCRdb re-called the PCR reads with MiXCR. The table shows about 510,000 distinct CDR3 sequences, with roughly a fifth occurring only once. What was sequenced was naive CD8+ T cells from blood, with Jurkat cell RNA spiked in. The subset is: FACS-sorted CD8+CD4-CCR7+CD45RA+ naive T cells. These receptors all stem from a human donor in good health. Some libraries in this study had Jurkat cell RNA spiked in.

This clonotype was counted a few times. V gene TRBV28 combines with J gene TRBJ2-5; D uncertain. This CDR3 spans 15 amino acids. Between the trimmed V and J ends, which lost 8 bases and 1 base, there was a span of 17 bases. Germline CDR1 and CDR2: MDHEN and SYDVKM. The CDR3: CASRSLMRPQETQYF. The DNA of the CDR3 is TGTGCCAGCCGAAGTTTAATGCGCCCCCAAGAGACCCAGTACTTC.

This clonotype showed up many times. The rearrangement joins TRBV9 to TRBJ2-7, with D tentatively TRBD1 or TRBD2 (5 bases each). The V end was cut by 4 bases, the J end by 3 bases, with 11 bases between. Per the germline V gene, CDR1 is SGDLS and CDR2 is YYNGEE. The CDR3 contains 13 residues. In nucleotides, the CDR3 is TGTGCCAGCAGCCCAGGGACGTTCTACGAGCAGTACTTC. Translation: CASSPGTFYEQYF.

This clonotype was recorded many times. V gene TRBV7-6 combines with J gene TRBJ2-6, with 7 nucleotides matching TRBD1. V shed 2 bases and J 0 bases; nucleotides not matched to a gene: 13. The germline CDR1 and CDR2 sequences are SGHVS and FNYEAQ. The CDR3 sequence is 20 residues long. The CDR3 DNA is TGTGCCAGCAGCTTACTCCTGAAGGGACAGTCCGACTCTGGGGCCAACGTCCTGACTTTC. Residues: CASSLLLKGQSDSGANVLTF.

This clonotype came up a few times. The gene calls are TRBV30 and TRBJ1-1; maybe TRBD1 (5 bases). Germline CDR1 is GTSNPN and CDR2 is SVGIG (reference sequence). V gave up 4 bases and J gave up 4 bases, with 25 bases separating them. The length of the CDR3 is 17 residues. CDR3 coding DNA: TGTGCCTGGACCCACTTTGCCTTAAGGGGTGAGGCCACTGAAGCTTTCTTT. It is translated as CAWTHFALRGEATEAFF.

The sample holds many counts of this clonotype. The CDR3 sequence is CASSSVDSSPTDTQYF. In DNA, the CDR3 is TGTGCCAGCAGTTCGGTGGACAGTAGCCCCACAGATACGCAGTATTTT. J is TRBJ2-3 and V is TRBV28; possibly TRBD1 for D (6 bases). The germline CDR1 and CDR2 sequences are MDHEN and SYDVKM. This CDR3 contains 16 residues. Trimming took 4 bases from V and 2 from J, leaving 16 bases between them.

As regards this clonotype: This may arise from a read error, as a much more abundant clone is one base away. This chain uses TRBV5-3 with TRBJ2-7, with D perhaps assigned TRBD1 or TRBD2 (5 bases each). TRBV5-3 is flagged as an ORF with uncertain function. The CDR3 runs 14 residues. The CDR3 is CASSSRDQMYEQYF. CDR3 sequence (DNA): TGTGCCAGCAGCTCCCGGGACCAGATGTACGAGCAGTACTTC.

This chain connects TRBV27 to TRBJ2-7; TRBD2 might be the D (5 bases). CDR1 is MNHEY, CDR2 SMNVEV, per germline (reference sequence). There are 14 residues in the CDR3. Between the trimmed V and J ends, which lost 8 bases and 7 bases, there was a span of 21 bases. The CDR3 reads CASQDFPRVGEQYF. CDR3 DNA: TGTGCCAGCCAGGACTTCCCACGGGTGGGAGAGCAGTACTTC.

This clonotype showed up just a few times. The DNA of the CDR3 is TGTGCCACCAGTGACGGACGGACAGCTAGCACAGATACGCAGTATTTT. Amino acid sequence: CATSDGRTASTDTQYF. The rearrangement links TRBV24-1 to TRBJ2-3, with D possibly being TRBD1 (6 bases). Germline CDR1 is KGHDR and CDR2 is SFDVKD. V dropped 4 bases and J dropped 0 bases, with 13 bases sitting between them. The CDR3 length is 16 residues.

The V and J genes are TRBV24-1 and TRBJ2-5, with D perhaps given as TRBD1 or TRBD2 (6 bases each). This CDR3 has 15 amino acids. Germline V lookup: CDR1 KGHDR, CDR2 SFDVKD. Trimming cost V 1 base and J 1 base, with 9 bases left between them. The CDR3 spells CATSDFGGGQETQYF. CDR3 coding DNA: TGTGCCACCAGTGATTTCGGAGGGGGCCAAGAGACCCAGTACTTC.

The CDR3 DNA follows: TGTGCCACCAGTGATTTCAAGCTAGCGGGAGGGAGAGATACGCAGTATTTT. Protein: CATSDFKLAGGRDTQYF. The chain employs TRBV24-1 and TRBJ2-3, with 12 bases lining up with TRBD2. The CDR3 extends over 17 amino acids. Per germline, CDR1 KGHDR and CDR2 SFDVKD. Trimming cost V 1 base and J 5 bases; bases outside gene matches: 6.

In this sample, this clonotype turned up a few times. The chain joins TRBV20-1 to TRBJ1-5; weak D call: TRBD1 (6 bases). Trimming removed 1 base from V and 3 bases from J, with 13 bases in between. Germline CDR1 and CDR2: DFQATT and SNEGSKA (reference sequence). There are 15 residues in the CDR3. The chain's CDR3 is CSARVADSNNQPQHF. Here the CDR3 DNA reads TGCAGTGCTAGAGTGGCGGACAGCAACAATCAGCCCCAGCATTTT.

A word on this clonotype: It may be a read error: a sequence one base away is much more abundant. The J gene is TRBJ2-5, the V gene TRBV5-1; the D gene is possibly TRBD2 (7 bases). The ends were cut back, 0 bases at V and 7 bases at J, with 13 bases in the middle. The CDR3 consists of 14 residues. Germline V gene sequence: CDR1 SGHRS, CDR2 YFSETQ. The CDR3 region has the DNA TGCGCCAGCAGCTTGGAACAGGGCGGGGGGACCCAGTACTTC. This encodes CASSLEQGGGTQYF. Full variable domain (remainder filled in from reference TRBV5-1 and TRBJ2-5): KAGVTQTPRYLIKTRGQQVTLSCSPISGHRSVSWYQQTPGQGLQFLFEYFSETQRNKGNFPGRFSGRQFSNSRSEMNVSTLELGDSALYLCASSLEQGGGTQYFGPGTRLLVL.

This clonotype was seen more than once but under ten times. One end of the junction is discordant with germline, which a read error may explain. V gene TRBV11-2 combines with J gene TRBJ2-4, with 8 positions matching TRBD2. CDR1 is SGHAT and CDR2 is FQNNGV in the germline V gene. The CDR3 is made up of 17 amino acids. Here the CDR3 DNA reads TGTACCAGCAGCTTAGCGGCGGGGGGCCTAGCCAAAAACATTCAGTACTTC. It encodes CTSSLAAGGLAKNIQYF.

This clonotype was found a few times. The V and J genes are TRBV19 and TRBJ2-2; D may be TRBD1 (6 bases). The CDR3 contains 14 residues. In germline, CDR1 is LNHDA, CDR2 SQIVND (reference sequence). V lost 10 bases and J 1 base, leaving 13 bases between the germline ends. The CDR3 sequence: CATTIGGNTGELFF. The CDR3 bases are TGTGCCACCACCATAGGGGGGAACACCGGGGAGCTGTTTTTT.

This sequence joins TRBV2 and TRBJ2-3, with 7 bases lining up with TRBD2. The germline gives CDR1 SNHLY, CDR2 FYNNEI. The junction had 15 bases not matched to a gene; V was cut back by 8 bases and J by 4 bases. The length of the CDR3 is 16 residues. The CDR3 loop is CASSLLLGLAADTQYF. The DNA of the CDR3 is TGTGCCAGCTCCCTACTTCTGGGGCTAGCGGCAGATACGCAGTATTTT.

Many counts were recorded for this clonotype. V usage is TRBV5-1 and J usage is TRBJ2-7; 7 nucleotides line up with TRBD1. Germline-derived CDR1 and CDR2 are SGHRS and YFSETQ. This CDR3 has 13 residues. The V and J ends lost 2 bases and 3 bases, in that order; junction bases with no gene match: 2. CDR3 protein: CASSFGDSYEQYF. The CDR3 nucleotides read TGCGCCAGCAGCTTCGGGGACAGCTACGAGCAGTACTTC.

The CDR3 nucleotides are TGTGCCAGCAGTCCGACTAGCTTTGGAGCCAAAAACATTCAGTACTTC. It codes for CASSPTSFGAKNIQYF. V gene TRBV27 combines with J gene TRBJ2-4, with TRBD2 matching 7 bases. The ends lost 5 bases at V and 0 bases at J; junction bases unmatched: 7. This CDR3 is 16 amino acids long. Germline values: CDR1 MNHEY, CDR2 SMNVEV (reference sequence).

This clonotype was seen just once. This clone may be a read error of a much larger clone one base away. The chain couples TRBV6-2 or TRBV6-3 to TRBJ1-1; D may be TRBD1 (6 bases). The CDR3 is 13 amino acids. Germline V gene sequence: CDR1 MNHEY, CDR2 SVGEGT. The CDR3 protein is CASTRQVNAEAFF. DNA of the CDR3: TGTGCCAGCACCCGACAGGTGAACGCTGAAGCTTTCTTT.

In its sample, this clonotype was seen many times. The chain links TRBV20-1 to TRBJ2-7, with 7 bases lining up with TRBD2. Per germline, CDR1 DFQATT and CDR2 SNEGSKA (reference sequence). The CDR3 spans 14 residues. V was pared by 0 bases and J by 6 bases, with 8 bases of the junction left unmatched. The CDR3 DNA follows: TGCAGTGCTAGAGATGGCCTAGCGGACTTCGAGCAGTACTTC. It translates to CSARDGLADFEQYF.